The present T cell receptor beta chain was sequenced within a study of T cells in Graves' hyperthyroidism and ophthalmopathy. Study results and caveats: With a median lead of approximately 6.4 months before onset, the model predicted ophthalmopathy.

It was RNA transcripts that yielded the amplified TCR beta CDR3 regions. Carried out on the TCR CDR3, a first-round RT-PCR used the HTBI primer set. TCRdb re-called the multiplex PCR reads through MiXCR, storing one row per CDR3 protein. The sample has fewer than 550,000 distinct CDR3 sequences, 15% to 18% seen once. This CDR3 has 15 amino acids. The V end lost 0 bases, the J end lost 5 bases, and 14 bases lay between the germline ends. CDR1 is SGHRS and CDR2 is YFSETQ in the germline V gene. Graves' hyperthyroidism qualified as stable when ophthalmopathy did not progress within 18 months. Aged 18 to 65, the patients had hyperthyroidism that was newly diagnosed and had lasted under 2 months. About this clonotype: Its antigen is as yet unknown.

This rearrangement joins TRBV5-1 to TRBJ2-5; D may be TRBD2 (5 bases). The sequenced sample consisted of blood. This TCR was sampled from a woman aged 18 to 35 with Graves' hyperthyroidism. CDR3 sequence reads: CASSLEGSRGETQYF. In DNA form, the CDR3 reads TGCGCCAGCAGCTTGGAGGGATCCAGAGGGGAGACCCAGTACTTC. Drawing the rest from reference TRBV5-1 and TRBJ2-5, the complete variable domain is KAGVTQTPRYLIKTRGQQVTLSCSPISGHRSVSWYQQTPGQGLQFLFEYFSETQRNKGNFPGRFSGRQFSNSRSEMNVSTLELGDSALYLCASSLEGSRGETQYFGPGTRLLVL.